Presented here are 8 T cell receptor beta chains from one specimen sequenced in a study of regulatory T cells in long-lasting Graves disease. Documented time point: newly diagnosed GD, antithyroid drugs for less than 3 months. The TCR library used RNA extracted from PBMCs. Researchers made TCR beta libraries by using iRepertoire HTBI primers and running Arm-PCR on CDR3 regions. One entry per CDR3 protein results from TCRdb running MiXCR on the multiplex PCR reads. The table has around 500,000 distinct CDR3 sequences, 15% to 20% seen once. Separately, the same data were catalogued under a study of T cells in Graves' hyperthyroidism and ophthalmopathy.

The sample here was peripheral blood mononuclear cells (PBMCs), taken at new diagnosis, from a patient treated with antithyroid drugs. Source of these receptors: a woman aged 35-60 years with Graves disease.

This chain links TRBV4-1 with TRBJ2-1; a weak D match, TRBD1 (6 bases). The length of the CDR3 is 14 residues. V was cut by 5 bases and J by 5 bases, with 13 bases left in between. Germline V gene data show CDR1 as MGHRA and CDR2 as YSYEKL. As DNA, the CDR3 is TGCGCCAGCAGCAAACAGGGAATCAACAATGAGCAGTTCTTC. Translated, it gives CASSKQGINNEQFF.

At least ten counts were recorded for this clonotype. The gene calls are TRBV5-5 and TRBJ2-7; possibly TRBD1 or TRBD2 for D (6 bases each). V lost 4 bases, J lost 6 bases, and 20 bases lay in between. The CDR3 is 15 amino acids. Germline CDR1 reads SGHKS; CDR2 reads YYEKEE (reference sequence). CDR3 in amino acids: CASSPGAGSGFEQYF. The CDR3 DNA follows: TGTGCCAGCAGCCCGGGGGCTGGGAGCGGATTCGAGCAGTACTTC.

The genes are TRBV5-6 and TRBJ1-1; 7 nucleotides align to TRBD1. Germline V gene data show CDR1 as SGHDT and CDR2 as YYEEEE. V dropped 0 bases and J dropped 3; count of bases not matched to a gene: 8. The CDR3 is 16 residues long. CDR3 sequence reads: CASSLGLRGQDTEAFF. DNA for the CDR3: TGTGCCAGCAGCTTGGGTTTAAGGGGGCAAGACACTGAAGCTTTCTTT.

The V and J genes are TRBV20-1 and TRBJ2-3; tentatively, D is TRBD2 (5 bases). TRBJ2-5 matches the DNA end more closely, so the J call is doubtful. This CDR3 spans 13 amino acids. CDR1 DFQATT and CDR2 SNEGSKA come from the germline V gene (reference sequence). This chain's CDR3 is CSAPPRGRETQYF. The CDR3 DNA reads TGCAGTGCTCCCCCCCGGGGTCGGGAGACCCAGTACTTC.

This clonotype occurred many times. V and J are TRBV3-1 and TRBJ2-7; D ambiguous. Looked up from germline, CDR1 is LGHDT and CDR2 is YNNKEL (reference sequence). Trimming took off 3 bases at V and 0 bases at J, with 6 bases between the two ends. CDR3 length: 13 amino acids. Here the CDR3 reads CASSHHSSYEQYF. The CDR3 bases are TGTGCCAGCAGCCACCACAGCTCCTACGAGCAGTACTTC.

The rearrangement joins TRBV12-3 or TRBV12-4 to TRBJ1-2, with D perhaps matching TRBD1 (6 bases). CDR3 length equals 17 residues. V lost 5 bases, J lost 5 bases, and 24 bases lay in between. The CDR3: CASSPAGPKGGGYGYTF. The CDR3 bases are TGTGCCAGCAGTCCAGCGGGACCAAAAGGAGGGGGTTATGGCTACACCTTC.

The chain is built from TRBV7-9 and TRBJ2-2; D might be TRBD1 (6 bases). The CDR3 runs 15 residues. Germline V gives CDR1 SEHNR, CDR2 FQNEAQ (reference sequence). V lost 6 bases to trimming and J lost 4 bases, with 15 bases between them. The CDR3 loop reads CASSSSRDTTGELFF. Written as DNA, the CDR3 is TGTGCCAGCAGTTCGTCCCGGGACACCACCGGGGAGCTGTTTTTT.

This chain joins TRBV9 and TRBJ1-4; the D gene is possibly TRBD1 (5 bases). The V end was cut by 2 bases, the J end by 6 bases, with 8 bases between. Per germline, CDR1 SGDLS and CDR2 YYNGEE. The CDR3 length is 13 residues. The DNA of the CDR3 is TGTGCCAGCAGCGTCGGGACGGATGAAAAACTGTTTTTT. Protein sequence: CASSVGTDEKLFF. The full variable domain, its missing parts supplied by reference TRBV9 and TRBJ1-4, is DSGVTQTPKHLITATGQRVTLRCSPRSGDLSVYWYQQSLDQGLQFLIQYYNGEERAKGNILERFSAQQFPDLHSELNLSSLELGDSALYFCASSVGTDEKLFFGSGTQLSVL.